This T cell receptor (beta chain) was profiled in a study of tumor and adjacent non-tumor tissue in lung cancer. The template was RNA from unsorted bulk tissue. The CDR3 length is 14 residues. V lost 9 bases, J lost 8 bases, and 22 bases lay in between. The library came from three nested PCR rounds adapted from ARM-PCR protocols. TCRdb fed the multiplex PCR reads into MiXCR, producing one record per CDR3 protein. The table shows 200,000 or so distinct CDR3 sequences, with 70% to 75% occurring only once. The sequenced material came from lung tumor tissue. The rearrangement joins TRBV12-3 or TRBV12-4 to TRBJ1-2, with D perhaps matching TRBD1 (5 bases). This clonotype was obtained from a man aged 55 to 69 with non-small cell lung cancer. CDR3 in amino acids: CARSPFRVGGGYTF. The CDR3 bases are TGTGCCAGAAGTCCTTTCAGGGTTGGAGGGGGCTACACCTTC.